The T cell receptor beta chain under discussion was sequenced for a study of human T cells and chemical hapten exposure. Unique molecular identifiers were affixed to discrete cDNA molecules within the library. TCRdb itself ran the RACE reads through MiXCR, one entry per CDR3 protein. The table records 95,000 to 150,000 distinct CDR3 sequences, about an eighth of them present only once. As for time point: patch test 1, 2 weeks after DPC sensitization. Sample treatment: therapeutic diphenylcyclopropenone sensitization with weekly scalp DPC. Researchers sampled blood before each patch test went on. This sequence was found in a man aged 18-30 years with alopecia areata. Some clones in this sample may be carry-over from other donors' samples. The source material was whole blood, sampled in connection with sensitization to the hapten diphenylcyclopropenone (DPC).

The CDR3 protein is CASSQDTDLAKNIQYF. CDR3 DNA sequence: TGCGCCAGCAGCCAAGACACGGACCTAGCCAAAAACATTCAGTACTTC. The genes are TRBV4-3 and TRBJ2-4; no reliable D call. In germline, CDR1 is LGHNA, CDR2 YSLEER. The CDR3 is 16 residues long. V shed 0 bases and J shed 0 bases, with 9 bases lying between them.